What follows are 3 T cell receptor beta chains derived from one specimen sequenced in a study of blood T cells in healthy people across ages. It was with a sample-barcoded 5' primer and a J-beta primer mix that a second PCR of roughly 6 to 11 cycles was run. One entry per CDR3 protein, called by TCRdb with MiXCR from the 5' RACE reads. The data show around 580,000 distinct CDR3 sequences, roughly 43% seen once. Input material: blood. The receptors were sampled from a man of 80 years or more in good health.

V is TRBV27 and J is TRBJ2-3, with 7 bases matching TRBD2. The CDR3 has 14 amino acids. V was clipped by 10 bases and J by 3 bases; unmatched bases: 10. Per the germline V gene, CDR1 is MNHEY and CDR2 is SMNVEV (reference sequence). This CDR3 reads CATGRSGATDTQYF. The CDR3 DNA sequence: TGTGCCACAGGAAGGAGCGGGGCGACAGATACGCAGTATTTT.

The J gene is TRBJ2-5, the V gene TRBV6-1, with D perhaps matching TRBD1 (6 bases). The closer fit of TRBJ2-7 to the DNA end suggests the J call may be wrong. There are 15 residues in the CDR3. Germline CDR1 reads MNHNS; CDR2 reads SASEGT. Written as DNA, the CDR3 is TGTGCCAGCAGTGGAACAGGGTCCCGGGTCTACGAGCAGTACTTC. Amino acid sequence: CASSGTGSRVYEQYF.

This rearrangement joins TRBV10-2 to TRBJ2-5, with TRBD2 matching 10 bases. The CDR3 contains 14 residues. The V segment lost 6 bases and the J segment 3 bases; nucleotides outside the gene matches: 4. Germline CDR1 WSHSY, CDR2 SAAADI. CDR3 bases: TGCGCCAGCAGGCCCCTAGCGGGGGAAGAGACCCAGTACTTC. Protein: CASRPLAGEETQYF.